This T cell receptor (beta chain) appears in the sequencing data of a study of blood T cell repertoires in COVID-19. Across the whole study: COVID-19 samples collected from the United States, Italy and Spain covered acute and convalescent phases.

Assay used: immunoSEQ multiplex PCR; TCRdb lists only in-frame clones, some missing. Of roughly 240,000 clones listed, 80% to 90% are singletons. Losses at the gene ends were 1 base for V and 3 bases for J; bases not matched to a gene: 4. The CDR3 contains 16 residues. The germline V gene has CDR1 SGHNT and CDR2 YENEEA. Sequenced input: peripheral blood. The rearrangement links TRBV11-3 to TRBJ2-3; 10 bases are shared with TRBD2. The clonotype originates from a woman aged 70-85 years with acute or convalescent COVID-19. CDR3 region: CASSLGAGGPTDTQYF. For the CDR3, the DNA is TGTGCCAGCAGCTTAGGAGCGGGGGGGCCGACAGATACGCAGTATTTT.